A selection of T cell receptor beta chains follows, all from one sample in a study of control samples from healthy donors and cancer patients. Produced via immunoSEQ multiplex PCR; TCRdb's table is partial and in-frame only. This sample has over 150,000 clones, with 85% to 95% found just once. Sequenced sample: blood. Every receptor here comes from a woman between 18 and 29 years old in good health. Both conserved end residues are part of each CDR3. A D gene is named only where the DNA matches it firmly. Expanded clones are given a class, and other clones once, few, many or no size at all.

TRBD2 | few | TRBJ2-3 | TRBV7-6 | CASSRTSGSTQYF | TGTGCCAGCAGCAGGACTAGCGGGAGTACGCAGTATTTT
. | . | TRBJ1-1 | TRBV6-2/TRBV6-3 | CASSSGGGAAFF | TGTGCCAGCAGTTCCGGGGGGGGAGCAGCTTTCTTT
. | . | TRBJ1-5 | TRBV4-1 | CASSQKRDQPQHF | TGCGCCAGCAGCCAAAAGAGGGATCAGCCCCAGCATTTT
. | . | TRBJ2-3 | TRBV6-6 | CASSYSKQGTRDTQYF | TGTGCCAGCAGTTACTCGAAGCAGGGGACCCGGGATACGCAGTATTTT
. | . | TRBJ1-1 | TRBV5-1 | CASSSRGSEEGRAFF | TGCGCCAGCAGCTCCCGGGGGTCGGAAGAGGGGAGAGCTTTCTTT
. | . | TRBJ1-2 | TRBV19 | CASSIDRTFGYTF | TGTGCCAGTAGTATTGACAGGACCTTTGGCTACACCTTC
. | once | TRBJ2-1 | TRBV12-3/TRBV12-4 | CASSSLRVGEQFF | TGTGCCAGCAGTTCGCTCAGGGTGGGTGAGCAGTTCTTC
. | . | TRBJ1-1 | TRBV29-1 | CSVVPGQNTEAFF | TGCAGCGTTGTTCCGGGACAGAACACTGAAGCTTTCTTT
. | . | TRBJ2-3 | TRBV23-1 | CASSQYLAGLRADIDTQYF | TGCGCCAGCAGTCAATACCTGGCCGGGTTGCGGGCAGATATAGATACGCAGTATTTT
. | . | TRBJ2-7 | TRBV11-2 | CASSSTALSYEQYF | TGTGCCAGCAGCTCGACTGCCCTCTCCTACGAGCAGTACTTC
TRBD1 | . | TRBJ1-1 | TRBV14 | CASSPDRVAFF | TGTGCCAGCAGCCCGGACAGGGTTGCTTTCTTT
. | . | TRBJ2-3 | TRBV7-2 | CASSQLGAATRPQYF | TGTGCCAGCAGCCAACTAGGGGCTGCCACTCGCCCGCAGTATTTT
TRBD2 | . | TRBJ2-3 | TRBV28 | CASTLGLAGIPSTDTQYF | TGTGCCAGCACCCTAGGACTAGCGGGGATCCCTAGCACAGATACGCAGTATTTT
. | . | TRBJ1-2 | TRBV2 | CASSEMRVVDGYTF | TGTGCCAGCAGTGAAATGAGGGTTGTCGACGGCTACACCTTC
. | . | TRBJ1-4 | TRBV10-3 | CAISAGDNEKLFF | TGTGCCATCAGCGCAGGGGACAATGAAAAACTGTTTTTT
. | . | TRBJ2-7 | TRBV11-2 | CASSSGSYEQYF | TGTGCCAGCAGCTCCGGTTCCTACGAGCAGTACTTC
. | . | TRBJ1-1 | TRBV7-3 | CASSLTGGREEAFF | TGTGCCAGCAGCTTAACCGGGGGGCGCGAGGAAGCTTTCTTT
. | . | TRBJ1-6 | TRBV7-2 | CASSLAHDNSPLHF | TGTGCCAGCAGCTTAGCGCACGATAATTCACCCCTCCACTTT
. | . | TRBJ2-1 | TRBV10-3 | CAISERSPFDYNEQFF | TGTGCCATCAGTGAGAGGTCACCCTTCGACTACAATGAGCAGTTCTTC
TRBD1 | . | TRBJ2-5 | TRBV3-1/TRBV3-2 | CASSRDSWETQYF | TGTGCCAGCAGCCGGGACAGTTGGGAGACCCAGTACTTC
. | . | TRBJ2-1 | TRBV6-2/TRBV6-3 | CASSYRPGISYNEQFF | TGTGCCAGCAGTTACCGACCCGGGATCTCCTACAATGAGCAGTTCTTC
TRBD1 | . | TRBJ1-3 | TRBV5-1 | CASSLERQGAGVPGNTIYF | TGCGCCAGCAGCTTGGAAAGACAGGGGGCTGGGGTGCCTGGAAACACCATATATTTT
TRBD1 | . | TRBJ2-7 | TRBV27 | CAGSPWTGGLDEQYF | TGTGCCGGCAGTCCTTGGACAGGGGGATTGGACGAGCAGTACTTC
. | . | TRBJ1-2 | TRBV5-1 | CASSPSGHYSANYGYTF | TGCGCCAGCAGCCCCTCGGGACATTATTCAGCTAACTATGGCTACACCTTC
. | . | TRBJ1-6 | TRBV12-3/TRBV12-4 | CASSLHVSPLHF | TGTGCCAGCAGTTTACATGTCTCACCCCTCCACTTT
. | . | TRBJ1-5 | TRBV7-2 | CASSLEGGGNQPQHF | TGTGCCAGCAGCTTAGAAGGGGGTGGCAATCAGCCCCAGCATTTT
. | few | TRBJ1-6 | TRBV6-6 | CASTIYGDNSPLHF | TGTGCCAGCACCATATACGGAGATAATTCACCCCTCCACTTT
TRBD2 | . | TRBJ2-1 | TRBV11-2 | CASNLRTSGKGAYNEQFF | TGTGCCAGCAACCTAAGGACTAGCGGGAAAGGGGCCTACAATGAGCAGTTCTTC
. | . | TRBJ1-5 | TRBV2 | CASSVGLTSNQPQHF | TGTGCCAGCAGTGTGGGGCTCACGAGCAATCAGCCCCAGCATTTT
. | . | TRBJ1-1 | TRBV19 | CASSLGPFLNTEAFF | TGTGCCAGTAGTTTAGGACCGTTCCTGAACACTGAAGCTTTCTTT
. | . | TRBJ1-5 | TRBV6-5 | CASRGQGSNQPQHF | TGTGCCAGCCGGGGGCAGGGTAGTAATCAGCCCCAGCATTTT
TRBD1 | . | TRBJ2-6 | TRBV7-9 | CASTFRTGGNVLTF | TGTGCCAGCACCTTTAGGACAGGGGGCAACGTCCTGACTTTC
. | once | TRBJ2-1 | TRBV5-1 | CASSLERNHEQFF | TGCGCCAGCAGCTTGGAAAGGAACCATGAGCAGTTCTTC
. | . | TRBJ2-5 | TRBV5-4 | CASSPSAGILEDQTQYF | TGTGCCAGCAGCCCATCTGCCGGGATCCTAGAAGATCAGACCCAGTACTTC
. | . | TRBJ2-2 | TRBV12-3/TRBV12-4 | CASSLGGTGELFF | TGTGCCAGCAGTTTGGGGGGCACCGGGGAGCTGTTTTTT
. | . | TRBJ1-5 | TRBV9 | CASSVEGGQPQHF | TGTGCCAGCAGCGTAGAAGGCGGACAGCCCCAGCATTTT
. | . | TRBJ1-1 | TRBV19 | CASSIAGTEAFF | TGTGCCAGTAGTATAGCAGGCACTGAAGCTTTCTTT
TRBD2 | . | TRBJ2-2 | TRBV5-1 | CASREIAGSTGELFF | TGCGCCAGCAGGGAGATAGCGGGGTCCACCGGGGAGCTGTTTTTT
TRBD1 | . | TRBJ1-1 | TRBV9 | CASSVTGGSTEAFF | TGTGCCAGCAGCGTTACAGGGGGATCCACTGAAGCTTTCTTT
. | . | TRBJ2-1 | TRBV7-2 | CASSFQPQGNEQFF | TGTGCCAGCAGCTTTCAACCACAGGGAAATGAGCAGTTCTTC